This passage covers 32 T cell receptor beta chains from one sample sequenced in a study of T cell changes during pregnancy in multiple sclerosis. Measured with immunoSEQ multiplex PCR; TCRdb has only the in-frame clones, and not every one. Here the sample spans some 80,000 clones, less than 95% being singletons. This sample comprised peripheral blood, obtained in the third trimester of pregnancy. The receptors stem from a female donor with multiple sclerosis, enrolled in a pregnancy study.

The chain uses TRBV19 and TRBJ1-6, with 7 bases that match TRBD1. CDR1 and CDR2 from the germline V gene are LNHDA and SQIVND (reference sequence). The CDR3 extends over 16 amino acids. V lost 5 bases and J lost 8; bases outside the gene matches: 12. The chain's CDR3 is CASSPTGGGAYSPLHF. The CDR3 coding sequence is TGTGCCAGTAGTCCCACGGGAGGGGGCGCTTATTCACCCCTCCACTTT. The variable domain in full, completed from reference TRBV19 and TRBJ1-6, reads DGGITQSPKYLFRKEGQNVTLSCEQNLNHDAMYWYRQDPGQGLRLIYYSQIVNDFQKGDIAEGYSVSREKKESFPLTVTSAQKNPTAFYLCASSPTGGGAYSPLHFGNGTRLTVT.

CDR3 sequence: CASSRGQATNEKLFF. The CDR3 coding sequence is TGTGCCAGCAGCCGCGGACAGGCAACTAATGAAAAACTGTTTTTT. The J gene is TRBJ1-4, the V gene TRBV7-9; TRBD1 aligns across 7 bases. There are 15 residues in the CDR3. Looked up from germline, CDR1 is SEHNR and CDR2 is FQNEAQ (reference sequence). J was trimmed by 0 bases and V by 5 bases; bases with no gene match: 3.

The chain uses TRBV5-4 and TRBJ1-6; D call uncertain. V was clipped by 0 bases and J by 7 bases, with 5 bases between them. Germline CDR1 and CDR2: SGHNT and YYREEE (reference sequence). The CDR3 is 13 residues long. The CDR3 DNA reads as TGTGCCAGCAGCTTGGGGGCGAATTCACCCCTCCACTTT. It encodes CASSLGANSPLHF.

The rearrangement uses TRBV25-1 and TRBJ2-3; 7 nucleotides line up with TRBD1. After removal of 6 bases from V and 0 bases from J, the junction contained 3 bases not matched to a gene. The CDR3 consists of 14 residues. CDR1 is MGHDK, CDR2 SYGVNS, per germline. The CDR3 here is CASSATGSTDTQYF. CDR3 bases: TGTGCCAGCAGCGCGACAGGGAGCACAGATACGCAGTATTTT. The full variable domain, with the rest looked up from reference TRBV25-1 and TRBJ2-3, is EADIYQTPRYLVIGTGKKITLECSQTMGHDKMYWYQQDPGMELHLIHYSYGVNSTEKGDLSSESTVSRIRTEHFPLTLESARPSHTSQYLCASSATGSTDTQYFGPGTRLTVL.

V is TRBV5-4 and J is TRBJ2-5, with D possibly TRBD1 on 6 matching bases. Looked up from germline, CDR1 is SGHNT and CDR2 is YYREEE (reference sequence). Trimming stripped 0 bases from V and 1 base from J, with 16 bases between. The CDR3 totals 17 residues. The CDR3 sequence is CASSLVGRGISQETQYF. The CDR3 DNA sequence: TGTGCCAGCAGCTTGGTCGGCAGGGGTATATCCCAAGAGACCCAGTACTTC. The variable domain in full, with the rest retrieved from reference TRBV5-4 and TRBJ2-5, is ETGVTQSPTHLIKTRGQQVTLRCSSQSGHNTVSWYQQALGQGPQFIFQYYREEENGRGNFPPRFSGLQFPNYSSELNVNALELDDSALYLCASSLVGRGISQETQYFGPGTRLLVL.

The chain carries TRBV13 and TRBJ1-6, with TRBD1 matching 9 bases. Germline V gene data show CDR1 as PRHDT and CDR2 as FYEKMQ (reference sequence). This CDR3 spans 15 amino acids. V gave up 5 bases and J gave up 10 bases; unmatched junction bases: 9. The CDR3 region is CASSPSGTGRSPLHF. In nucleotides, the CDR3 is TGTGCCAGCAGCCCCTCCGGGACAGGGAGGTCACCCCTCCACTTT.

This clone has a handful of counts. V gene TRBV9 combines with J gene TRBJ1-2; TRBD1 is a possible D gene (6 bases). V lost 4 bases and J 8 bases, leaving 15 bases between the germline ends. The germline V gene encodes CDR1 SGDLS and CDR2 YYNGEE. This CDR3 is 13 amino acids long. CDR3 residues: CASSSLGGAGYTF. The CDR3 coding sequence is TGTGCCAGCAGCTCATTGGGGGGGGCCGGCTACACCTTC.

The CDR3 spells CASSLNTGMVGESPLHF. CDR3 in DNA: TGTGCCAGCAGCCTTAATACAGGGATGGTTGGGGAATCACCCCTCCACTTT. The rearrangement joins TRBV7-2 to TRBJ1-6, with D maybe TRBD1 (6 bases). Germline V gene data show CDR1 as SGHTA and CDR2 as FQGNSA. The CDR3 is 17 residues long. Trimming removed 5 bases from V and 10 bases from J, with 24 bases in between.

The chain recombines TRBV5-8 with TRBJ1-3; D is possibly TRBD1 (5 bases). With 0 bases removed from V and 0 bases from J, the gap between germline ends came to 16 bases. CDR1 and CDR2 from the germline V gene are SGHTS and YDEGEE. CDR3 length equals 18 residues. The CDR3 nucleotides are TGTGCCAGCAGCTTGGTCCCACCTGACAGCGACTCTGGAAACACCATATATTTT. Translation gives CASSLVPPDSDSGNTIYF.

Note on this clone: At one end, the junction sequence differs from germline, possibly due to a read error. This chain links TRBV4-1 with TRBJ1-4; no clear D. Germline assignment: CDR1 MGHRA and CDR2 YSYEKL. There are 16 residues in the CDR3. The CDR3 DNA reads as TGTGCCAGCAGCCAAGATCTTCCGGGGTTGCCTGAAAAACTGTTTTTT. This codes for CASSQDLPGLPEKLFF.

V gene TRBV7-9 combines with J gene TRBJ2-1, with TRBD1 as a possible D gene (6 bases). CDR1 SEHNR and CDR2 FQNEAQ come from the germline V gene (reference sequence). The CDR3 is made up of 12 amino acids. Trimming pared 4 bases from V and 7 bases from J, leaving 8 bases between. In DNA, the CDR3 is TGTGCCAGCAGCTCGAGGGGGAATGAGCAGTTCTTC. Encoded protein: CASSSRGNEQFF.

The chain uses TRBV15 and TRBJ2-1; D may be TRBD1 (5 bases). CDR1 LNHNV and CDR2 YYDKDF come from the germline V gene (reference sequence). The length of the CDR3 is 17 residues. Trimming cost V 4 bases and J 4 bases, with 20 bases left between them. The CDR3 sequence: CATSMFQGRVGYNEQFF. The CDR3 nucleotides are TGTGCCACCAGCATGTTCCAGGGCAGGGTGGGGTACAATGAGCAGTTCTTC.

This clone was detected a few times. The V call is TRBV6-5, the J call TRBJ2-2; D unresolved. V lost 10 bases and J lost 5, with 11 bases in between. This CDR3 has 12 amino acids. The germline CDR1 and CDR2 sequences are MNHEY and SVGAGI. Written as DNA, the CDR3 is TGTGCCACCGTACAGAAAACCGGGGAGCTGTTTTTT. Its protein is CATVQKTGELFF.

V usage is TRBV7-9 and J usage is TRBJ1-4; weak D call: TRBD1 (6 bases). Trimming removed 5 bases at V and 6 bases at J, with 13 bases between. The germline CDR1 and CDR2 sequences are SEHNR and FQNEAQ (reference sequence). The CDR3 has 14 residues. For the CDR3, the DNA is TGTGCCAGCAGCCGGACAGAGCCTTATGAAAAACTGTTTTTT. Encoded protein: CASSRTEPYEKLFF.

This rearrangement joins TRBV5-6 to TRBJ2-1, with 11 bases matching TRBD2. CDR1 is SGHDT and CDR2 is YYEEEE in the germline V gene. The CDR3 covers 15 residues. V dropped 0 bases and J dropped 8; count of bases not matched to a gene: 4. This CDR3 is CASSLAGTSGHEQFF. CDR3 bases: TGTGCCAGCAGCTTGGCCGGGACTAGCGGCCATGAGCAGTTCTTC.

With regard to this clone: The junction differs from germline at one of its ends, possibly a read error. The same CDR3 arises from other DNA sequences in this sample as well. V is TRBV5-1 and J is TRBJ2-2; D not resolved. Looked up from germline, CDR1 is SGHRS and CDR2 is YFSETQ. There are 15 residues in the CDR3. CDR3 protein: CASSLWLVDTGELFF. The CDR3 nucleotides are TGCGCCAGTAGCTTGTGGCTAGTCGACACCGGGGAGCTGTTTTTT.

V gene TRBV4-1 combines with J gene TRBJ1-4, with a possible D match to TRBD1 (6 bases). This CDR3 spans 16 amino acids. Germline CDR1 and CDR2: MGHRA and YSYEKL. The V end was cut by 4 bases, the J end by 0 bases, with 12 bases between. The CDR3 DNA is TGCGCCAGCAGCCGTGATTCAGGGGCAACTAATGAAAAACTGTTTTTT. This gives the protein CASSRDSGATNEKLFF.

This rearrangement joins TRBV2 to TRBJ1-2; tentatively, D is TRBD1 (5 bases). The V end lost 6 bases, the J end lost 4 bases, and 18 bases lay between the germline ends. Per germline, CDR1 SNHLY and CDR2 FYNNEI. The CDR3 runs 15 residues. The CDR3 nucleotides read TGTGCCAGCAGCAAGGCGGGGGGGTATGGCTATGGCTACACCTTC. This codes for CASSKAGGYGYGYTF.

The chain carries TRBV9 and TRBJ1-1; D not resolved. V shed 8 bases and J shed 0 bases, with 20 bases lying between them. The CDR3 runs 16 residues. CDR1 SGDLS and CDR2 YYNGEE come from the germline V gene. The DNA of the CDR3 is TGTGCCAGGGAAAAGGAGCTCGACGGCATGAACACTGAAGCTTTCTTT. It specifies CAREKELDGMNTEAFF.

The V call is TRBV4-1, the J call TRBJ1-4, with no clear D. V lost 0 bases and J 11 bases, leaving 7 bases between the germline ends. This CDR3 has 12 amino acids. Germline V gene sequence: CDR1 MGHRA, CDR2 YSYEKL. Written as DNA, the CDR3 is TGCGCCAGCAGCCAAGACCTCGGGAAACTGTTTTTT. Its protein is CASSQDLGKLFF.

The chain joins TRBV19 to TRBJ1-3; D uncertain. Germline CDR1 reads LNHDA; CDR2 reads SQIVND (reference sequence). V was pared by 10 bases and J by 7 bases, with 8 bases between. The CDR3 runs to 10 residues. The CDR3 sequence is CATGINTIYF. Here the CDR3 DNA reads TGTGCCACCGGTATCAACACCATATATTTT.

V and J are TRBV19 and TRBJ2-7; TRBD1 agrees at 8 bases. From germline, CDR1 is LNHDA and CDR2 SQIVND (reference sequence). CDR3 length: 14 residues. The trim removed 6 bases at V and 1 base at J, leaving 5 bases unmatched. Here the CDR3 reads CASRTGGASYEQYF. The CDR3 region has the DNA TGTGCCAGTAGAACAGGGGGTGCGTCCTACGAGCAGTACTTC.

The chain has TRBV6-5 and TRBJ2-6; D ambiguous. The CDR3 has 14 residues. The germline V gene has CDR1 MNHEY and CDR2 SVGAGI. Trimming took 8 bases from V and 1 from J, leaving 9 bases between them. CDR3 amino acids: CASGQESGANVLTF. The DNA for the CDR3 is TGTGCCAGCGGGCAGGAATCTGGGGCCAACGTCCTGACTTTC.

The chain links TRBV7-9 to TRBJ2-7; the D is unclear. The CDR3 is 15 residues long. Trimming took off 4 bases at V and 3 bases at J, with 16 bases between the two ends. Germline-derived CDR1 and CDR2 are SEHNR and FQNEAQ (reference sequence). This CDR3 reads CASSSPESRHYEQYF. The CDR3 DNA sequence: TGTGCCAGCAGCTCCCCGGAATCTAGGCACTACGAGCAGTACTTC.

The chain uses TRBV27 and TRBJ1-3; D is ambiguous. Trimming removed 5 bases at V and 9 bases at J, with 20 bases between. Germline V gene data show CDR1 as MNHEY and CDR2 as SMNVEV (reference sequence). This CDR3 comprises 15 residues. The CDR3 DNA reads TGTGCCAGCAGTCTCTCCGCCCACGGGGATAGCACCATATATTTT. Encoded protein: CASSLSAHGDSTIYF.

For the CDR3, the DNA is TGTGCCAGCAGTTTAATTGGGGGGGCCAAAAACATTCAGTACTTC. As protein: CASSLIGGAKNIQYF. The chain has TRBV27 and TRBJ2-4; a possible D gene is TRBD2 (6 bases). Germline V CDR1 and CDR2: MNHEY, SMNVEV (reference sequence). The CDR3 has 15 amino acids. V lost 2 bases and J 1 base, leaving 9 bases between the germline ends.

The chain couples TRBV6-5 to TRBJ1-6, with D tentatively TRBD1 (5 bases). Trimming cost V 5 bases and J 8 bases, with 7 bases left between them. Germline V lookup: CDR1 MNHEY, CDR2 SVGAGI. The length of the CDR3 is 12 residues. Here the CDR3 DNA reads TGTGCCAGCAGTGTACAGGATTCACCCCTCCACTTT. This translates into CASSVQDSPLHF.

The chain recombines TRBV6-5 with TRBJ1-1; 7 nucleotides align to TRBD1. CDR3 length: 14 residues. Germline values: CDR1 MNHEY, CDR2 SVGAGI. V gave up 0 bases and J gave up 4 bases; unmatched junction bases: 2. The chain's CDR3 is CASSYSEGATEAFF. CDR3 DNA: TGTGCCAGCAGTTACTCTGAGGGGGCCACTGAAGCTTTCTTT.

The rearrangement uses TRBV7-3 and TRBJ1-5, with a weak D call TRBD1 (5 bases). CDR3 length: 17 residues. Trimming took 0 bases from V and 0 from J, leaving 12 bases between them. Looked up from germline, CDR1 is SGHTA and CDR2 is FQGTGA. CDR3 amino acids: CASSLTFLGDSNQPQHF. The CDR3 nucleotides are TGTGCCAGCAGCTTAACATTTCTAGGGGATAGCAATCAGCCCCAGCATTTT.

This chain uses TRBV6-5 with TRBJ2-7; 10 bases align to TRBD1. This CDR3 comprises 15 residues. Germline V gene lookup returns CDR1 MNHEY and CDR2 SVGAGI. The ends lost 4 bases at V and 6 bases at J; junction bases unmatched: 9. CDR3 in amino acids: CASSLWGQGNSEQYF. CDR3 coding DNA: TGTGCCAGCAGTTTATGGGGACAGGGGAATAGCGAGCAGTACTTC.

This rearrangement joins TRBV19 to TRBJ2-1; 10 bases fit TRBD2. The V and J ends lost 6 bases and 4 bases, in that order; junction bases with no gene match: 9. The germline gives CDR1 LNHDA, CDR2 SQIVND (reference sequence). This CDR3 has 16 amino acids. The CDR3 reads CASSPVAGGLYNEQFF. CDR3 nucleotides: TGTGCCAGTAGCCCCGTAGCGGGGGGACTATACAATGAGCAGTTCTTC.

The genes are TRBV10-3 and TRBJ2-6; TRBD2 agrees at 7 bases. The ends lost 3 bases at V and 4 bases at J; junction bases unmatched: 3. The CDR3 runs to 15 residues. Germline values: CDR1 ENHRY, CDR2 SYGVKD. The CDR3 DNA is TGTGCCATCAGTGAAACGCGGGGGGGGGCCAACGTCCTGACTTTC. Translating gives CAISETRGGANVLTF.